The 10 T cell receptor beta chains reported below all come from one sample, sequenced in a study of blood T cell repertoires in COVID-19. Profiling relied on immunoSEQ multiplex PCR, and the TCRdb table lists in-frame clones only, not all of them. Among roughly 40,000 clones listed, around 90% were seen once. The sequenced material came from peripheral blood. Receptor source: a woman aged 65 to 85 with acute or convalescent COVID-19.

The V gene is TRBV7-8, the J gene TRBJ1-2, with D tentatively TRBD1 (6 bases). CDR1 and CDR2 (germline): SGHVS, FQNEAQ. The CDR3 is made up of 13 amino acids. V dropped 5 bases and J dropped 4 bases, with 11 bases sitting between them. The CDR3 DNA follows: TGTGCCAGCAGCCCGGACAGCCTCTATGGCTACACCTTC. Translated: CASSPDSLYGYTF.

The rearrangement uses TRBV11-3 and TRBJ2-2; TRBD2 aligns across 8 bases. V lost 6 bases and J lost 0; bases outside the gene matches: 6. The CDR3 is 16 residues long. Germline lookup yields CDR1 SGHNT and CDR2 YENEEA. The CDR3 DNA reads as TGTGCCAGCAGGTTGGGAGCGGGAGCGAACACCGGGGAGCTGTTTTTT. Translating gives CASRLGAGANTGELFF.

V is TRBV4-1 and J is TRBJ1-5; the D gene is possibly TRBD1 (5 bases). The CDR3 consists of 13 residues. Trimming stripped 0 bases from V and 5 bases from J, with 5 bases between. In germline, CDR1 is MGHRA, CDR2 YSYEKL. The DNA of the CDR3 is TGCGCCAGCAGCCAAGAAGGGGATCAGCCCCAGCATTTT. It yields the protein CASSQEGDQPQHF.

This clone was detected only once. The chain combines TRBV10-2 with TRBJ2-2; 10 bases map to TRBD2. The CDR3 has 15 residues. Germline V gene sequence: CDR1 WSHSY, CDR2 SAAADI. The ends lost 8 bases at V and 7 bases at J; junction bases unmatched: 10. The CDR3 sequence: CASQLAGVRGGELFF. The CDR3, as DNA: TGCGCCAGCCAGCTAGCGGGAGTACGTGGCGGGGAGCTGTTTTTT.

This clone has a handful of counts. V and J are TRBV11-2 and TRBJ2-1, with D maybe TRBD2 (5 bases). The CDR3 length is 17 residues. The V end was cut by 5 bases, the J end by 5 bases, with 22 bases between. The germline V gene has CDR1 SGHAT and CDR2 FQNNGV. The CDR3 here is CASSPPYFRDWNNEQFF. The CDR3 DNA reads TGTGCCAGCAGCCCCCCTTATTTCCGGGATTGGAACAATGAGCAGTTCTTC.

The rearrangement links TRBV27 to TRBJ2-7, with 9 bases identical to TRBD1. The length of the CDR3 is 13 residues. V lost 7 bases, J lost 4 bases, and 5 bases stayed unmatched. Per germline, CDR1 MNHEY and CDR2 SMNVEV (reference sequence). In DNA, the CDR3 is TGTGCCAGCACCAACGACAGGGGGTACGAGCAGTACGTC. This gives the protein CASTNDRGYEQYV.

This clone was picked up a small number of times. This CDR3 reads CASSREMNTEAFF. The CDR3 DNA reads as TGTGCCAGCAGCAGGGAAATGAACACTGAAGCTTTCTTT. The chain combines TRBV2 with TRBJ1-1, with D tentatively TRBD1 (5 bases). Trimming left V 6 bases short and J 0 bases short, with 8 bases between. The CDR3 spans 13 residues. CDR1 is SNHLY and CDR2 is FYNNEI in the germline V gene.

The chain uses TRBV18 and TRBJ1-1; D may be TRBD1 (5 bases). V lost 1 base and J 4 bases, leaving 7 bases between the germline ends. Looked up from germline, CDR1 is KGHSH and CDR2 is LQKENI. The CDR3 runs to 13 residues. The CDR3 bases are TGTGCCAGCTCACCACAGGGGATCACTGAAGCTTTCTTT. It codes for CASSPQGITEAFF. Complete variable domain (other parts from reference TRBV18 and TRBJ1-1): NAGVMQNPRHLVRRRGQEARLRCSPMKGHSHVYWYRQLPEEGLKFMVYLQKENIIDESGMPKERFSAEFPKEGPSILRIQQVVRGDSAAYFCASSPQGITEAFFGQGTRLTVV.

The chain is built from TRBV6-5 and TRBJ2-3; D possibly corresponds to TRBD2 (5 bases). Trimming stripped 5 bases from V and 9 bases from J, with 18 bases between. This CDR3 spans 14 amino acids. The germline gives CDR1 MNHEY, CDR2 SVGAGI. CDR3 sequence (DNA): TGTGCCAGCAGTAACGCCGGGTTCACTAGAACGCAGTATTTT. It codes for CASSNAGFTRTQYF.

DNA of the CDR3: TGTGCCAGCAGCCTGGGACAGGGCGAGCAGTACGTC. Its translation is CASSLGQGEQYV. This chain connects TRBV12-3 or TRBV12-4 to TRBJ2-7; 9 bases agree with TRBD1. J gave up 6 bases and V 6 bases, and 3 bases lay outside the gene matches. This CDR3 has 12 amino acids.